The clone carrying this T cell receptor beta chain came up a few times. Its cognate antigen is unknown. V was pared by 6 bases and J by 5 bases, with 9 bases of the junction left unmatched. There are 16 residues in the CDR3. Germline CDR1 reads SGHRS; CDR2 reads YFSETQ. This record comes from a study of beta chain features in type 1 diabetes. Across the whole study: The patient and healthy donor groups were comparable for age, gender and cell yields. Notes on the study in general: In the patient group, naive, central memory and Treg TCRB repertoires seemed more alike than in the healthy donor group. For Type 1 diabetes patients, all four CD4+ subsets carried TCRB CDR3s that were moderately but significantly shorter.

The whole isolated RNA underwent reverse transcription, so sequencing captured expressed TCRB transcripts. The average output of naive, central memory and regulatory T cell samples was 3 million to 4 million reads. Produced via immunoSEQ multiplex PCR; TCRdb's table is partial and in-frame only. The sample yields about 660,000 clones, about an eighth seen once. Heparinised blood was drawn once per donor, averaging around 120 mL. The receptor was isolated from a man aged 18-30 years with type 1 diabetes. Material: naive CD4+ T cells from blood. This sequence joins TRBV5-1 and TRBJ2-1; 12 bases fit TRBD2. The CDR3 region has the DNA TGCGCCAGCAACCGACTAGCGGGGGCCGTCAACAATGAGCAGTTCTTC. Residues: CASNRLAGAVNNEQFF.